These T cell receptor beta chains were read from a single sample in a study of shared clonotypes between healthy human individuals. Here immunoSEQ multiplex PCR was the method, and the copy in TCRdb shows in-frame clones only, minus some. Here the sample spans around 550,000 clones, about 95% being singletons. Sample: naive CD4+ T cells sorted from blood. These receptors were taken from a woman aged 25 to 45 in good health. The conserved cysteine and the conserved F or W are not part of the CDR3 here.

J gene	V gene	CDR3 protein
TRBJ1-2	TRBV4-2	ASSREGAANYGYT
TRBJ1-4	TRBV6-5	ASSYSGTATNEKLF
TRBJ2-7	TRBV5-5	ASSPTSGNYEQY
TRBJ2-7	TRBV2	ASSERSGRAGEQY
TRBJ2-1	TRBV7-2	ASSLVIRDEQF
TRBJ1-1	TRBV7-9	ASSPQGGNTEAF
TRBJ2-5	TRBV5-8	ASSLVAGGRETQY
TRBJ1-1	TRBV7-9	ASSLSRLQDLFQNTEAF
TRBJ2-7	TRBV7-9	ASSLRRESTYEQY
TRBJ1-3	TRBV5-6	ASSYPGTGNTIY
TRBJ2-5	TRBV27	ASSDRLVPGQETQY
TRBJ1-1	TRBV6-5	ASSENRGTEAF
TRBJ2-2	TRBV2	ASSEMGLTGELF
TRBJ2-7	TRBV6-5	ASSYQGTAGYEQY
TRBJ1-2	TRBV18	ASSPPGQDIGYT
TRBJ2-7	TRBV15	ATSRDRGTGNEQY
TRBJ1-1	TRBV11-2	ASSRQGQVTEAF
TRBJ2-2	TRBV12-5	ASRQGSIAGELF
TRBJ2-3	TRBV29-1	SVEARLANTQY
TRBJ2-7	TRBV7-9	ASSEEYKQY
TRBJ2-2	TRBV11-2	ASSLEGSANTGELF
TRBJ2-1	TRBV28	ATYTRGTIAYNEQF
TRBJ1-1	TRBV7-9	ASSLEGGEAF
TRBJ1-1	TRBV11-2	ASSLGDRVAMETEAF